Below are 5 T cell receptor beta chains sequenced from a single sample in a study of blood T cell repertoires in COVID-19. Profiled with immunoSEQ multiplex PCR; TCRdb holds only in-frame clones, not every one. Of more than 100,000 clones in the sample, more than 75% are singletons; the top ten hold more than 2%. Sequencing was carried out using peripheral blood. Every receptor here comes from a man in his sixties or seventies with active COVID-19.

The chain links TRBV6-5 to TRBJ1-5; TRBD1 is a possible D gene (6 bases). There are 12 residues in the CDR3. The germline V gene encodes CDR1 MNHEY and CDR2 SVGAGI. With 5 bases removed from V and 5 bases from J, the gap between germline ends came to 7 bases. CDR3 loop: CASSHRDQPQHF. CDR3 in DNA: TGTGCCAGCAGTCACAGGGATCAGCCCCAGCATTTT.

The chain recombines TRBV29-1 with TRBJ1-4; D is perhaps TRBD1 (5 bases). This CDR3 has 13 residues. The germline V and J ends were trimmed by 6 bases and 0 bases, with 8 bases remaining between them. The germline CDR1 and CDR2 sequences are SQVTM and ANQGSEA. The CDR3 DNA sequence: TGCAGCGTCGCGACAGCAACTAATGAAAAACTGTTTTTT. Protein: CSVATATNEKLFF. Based on the CDR3 plus reference TRBV29-1 and TRBJ1-4, the full variable domain is SAVISQKPSRDICQRGTSLTIQCQVDSQVTMMFWYRQQPGQSLTLIATANQGSEATYESGFVIDKFPISRPNLTFSTLTVSNMSPEDSSIYLCSVATATNEKLFFGSGTQLSVL.

The chain employs TRBV7-9 and TRBJ1-1, with 7 nucleotides matching TRBD1. V trimming: 3 bases; J trimming: 4 bases; junction bases outside the gene matches: 11. In germline, CDR1 is SEHNR, CDR2 FQNEAQ (reference sequence). The CDR3 has 16 residues. The CDR3, as DNA: TGTGCCAGCAGCTTTCTTATGACAGGGTCGGGCACTGAAGCTTTCTTT. Translation: CASSFLMTGSGTEAFF.

On this clone itself: Other nucleotide sequences in the sample specify the same CDR3. The V gene is TRBV6-5, the J gene TRBJ2-5, with 8 bases matching TRBD2. CDR3 size: 13 residues. With 5 bases clipped from V and 5 bases from J, the junction kept 4 bases outside the gene matches. CDR1 and CDR2 (germline): MNHEY, SVGAGI. CDR3 nucleotides: TGTGCCAGCAGTAGCGGGAGTGGTGAGACCCAGTACTTC. It encodes CASSSGSGETQYF.

This clone has a handful of counts. The genes are TRBV6-5 and TRBJ2-5; D unresolved. Germline lookup yields CDR1 MNHEY and CDR2 SVGAGI. CDR3 length: 15 amino acids. V was cut by 0 bases and J by 1 base, with 9 bases left in between. This CDR3 reads CASSYSYRAQETQYF. CDR3 DNA: TGTGCCAGCAGTTACTCTTACAGAGCCCAAGAGACCCAGTACTTC.